The 27 T cell receptor beta chains below were found in one sample sequenced in a study of blood T cells in healthy people across ages (dated by TCRdb to the mid-2010s). The protocol used for the library was 5' RACE. The instrument was an Illumina HiSeq 2500. A second about 6 to 11 cycle PCR used a sample-barcoded 5' primer and a J-beta primer mix. TCRdb trimmed public reads at Q25 via fastp, called clones via MiXCR and kept in-frame beta chains. Here each entry gathers all rows of one CDR3 protein and keeps the most common genes and DNA. This sample has roughly 700,000 distinct CDR3 sequences in its table, and roughly 49% of those were observed once. The ten largest clones represent around a third of the sample. The sample consisted of blood. The origin of the receptors is a woman aged 60-75 years in good health.

This clonotype has only a few counts. The CDR3 bases are TGTGCCAGCAGCATACTCTCCGATACGCAGTATTTT. It yields the protein CASSILSDTQYF. V usage is TRBV11-1 and J usage is TRBJ2-3; D gene unclear. The germline CDR1 and CDR2 sequences are SGHAT and FQDESV (reference sequence). The V and J ends lost 5 bases and 6 bases respectively, with 9 bases between them. The CDR3 has 12 amino acids. Based on the CDR3 plus reference TRBV11-1 and TRBJ2-3, the full variable domain is EAEVAQSPRYKITEKSQAVAFWCDPISGHATLYWYRQILGQGPELLVQFQDESVVDDSQLPKDRFSAERLKGVDSTLKIQPAELGDSAMYLCASSILSDTQYFGPGTRLTVL.

The chain uses TRBV7-3 and TRBJ2-5, with D hard to call. Germline values: CDR1 SGHTA, CDR2 FQGTGA. The CDR3 contains 16 residues. V lost 2 bases, J lost 1 base, and 14 bases lay in between. CDR3 in DNA: TGTGCCAGCAGCTTAGGGTTTGGAAAGGGCCAAGAGACCCAGTACTTC. It specifies CASSLGFGKGQETQYF.

In DNA form, the CDR3 reads TGTGCCAGCAGTGGTTTAGCGGGAAGGAGCTCCTACAATGAGCAGTTCTTC. Its protein product is CASSGLAGRSSYNEQFF. The chain employs TRBV6-2 or TRBV6-3 and TRBJ2-1; 8 bases match TRBD2. This CDR3 is 17 amino acids long. Germline V gene lookup returns CDR1 MNHEY and CDR2 SVGEGT. Unmatched junction bases numbered 9, after V lost 5 bases and J lost 0 bases.

There are many counts of this clonotype. The V call is TRBV5-1, the J call TRBJ2-5; 10 nucleotides agree with TRBD2. J lost 4 bases, V lost 0 bases, and 6 bases had no gene match. CDR3 length: 16 amino acids. CDR1 is SGHRS and CDR2 is YFSETQ in the germline V gene. CDR3 residues: CASSLGVAGGLETQYF. As DNA, the CDR3 is TGCGCCAGCAGCTTGGGCGTAGCGGGAGGCCTAGAGACCCAGTACTTC. Using reference TRBV5-1 and TRBJ2-5 for the parts outside the CDR3, the full variable domain is KAGVTQTPRYLIKTRGQQVTLSCSPISGHRSVSWYQQTPGQGLQFLFEYFSETQRNKGNFPGRFSGRQFSNSRSEMNVSTLELGDSALYLCASSLGVAGGLETQYFGPGTRLLVL.

This clonotype was seen a single time. The chain is built from TRBV4-3 and TRBJ2-5; TRBD2 aligns across 9 bases. Trimming took 1 base from V and 4 from J; bases not matched to a gene: 13. The V gene's germline CDR1 is LGHNA and CDR2 YSLEER. The CDR3 totals 18 residues. Here the CDR3 reads CASSQAKLSGRLGETQYF. DNA of the CDR3: TGCGCCAGCAGCCAAGCCAAACTTAGCGGGAGACTAGGAGAGACCCAGTACTTC.

V usage is TRBV12-3 or TRBV12-4 and J usage is TRBJ1-6; D might be TRBD1 (6 bases). V was cut by 3 bases and J by 8 bases, with 14 bases left in between. The CDR3 is 15 residues long. The CDR3 loop is CASSFRGTADSPLHF. The DNA of the CDR3 is TGTGCCAGCAGTTTTAGGGGGACCGCTGATTCACCCCTCCACTTT.

V usage is TRBV12-3 or TRBV12-4 and J usage is TRBJ1-4; D perhaps matches TRBD1 (6 bases). The CDR3 totals 15 residues. V was pared by 5 bases and J by 0 bases, with 10 bases between. CDR3 nucleotide sequence: TGTGCCAGCAGTCGACAGGCGGCAACTAATGAAAAACTGTTTTTT. This translates into CASSRQAATNEKLFF.

The chain links TRBV18 to TRBJ1-4; D remains unclear. V was shortened by 5 bases and J by 3 bases, with 13 bases between the two germline ends. CDR1 and CDR2 from the germline V gene are KGHSH and LQKENI. There are 15 residues in the CDR3. As DNA, the CDR3 is TGTGCCAGCTCAAGCGACCGGAGCCCTAATGAAAAACTGTTTTTT. This sequence encodes CASSSDRSPNEKLFF.

This clonotype was found a few times. The V gene is TRBV29-1, the J gene TRBJ1-2; D ambiguous. The V end lost 0 bases, the J end lost 4 bases, and 9 bases lay between the germline ends. This CDR3 comprises 13 residues. Looked up from germline, CDR1 is SQVTM and CDR2 is ANQGSEA. CDR3 sequence: CSVEDPQSYGYTF. CDR3 nucleotides: TGCAGCGTTGAAGATCCCCAAAGCTATGGCTACACCTTC.

The V call is TRBV29-1, the J call TRBJ2-3; 12 nucleotides align to TRBD2. CDR1 is SQVTM, CDR2 ANQGSEA, per germline. V was pared by 4 bases and J by 3 bases, with 8 bases of the junction left unmatched. This CDR3 spans 16 amino acids. The CDR3 DNA is TGCAGCGTTGGGACTAGCGGGACGGCGGGGACAGATACGCAGTATTTT. Translated, it gives CSVGTSGTAGTDTQYF.

The chain couples TRBV18 to TRBJ2-7; 8 nucleotides align to TRBD1. The CDR3 has 14 residues. V was clipped by 5 bases and J by 3 bases; unmatched bases: 6. Germline CDR1 is KGHSH and CDR2 is LQKENI. The DNA for the CDR3 is TGTGCCAGCTCAACGGCACAGGGGGACTACGAGCAGTACTTC. Its translation: CASSTAQGDYEQYF.

V is TRBV5-1 and J is TRBJ2-7; 8 nucleotides align to TRBD1. This CDR3 is 15 amino acids long. In germline, CDR1 is SGHRS, CDR2 YFSETQ. The trim removed 3 bases at V and 4 bases at J, leaving 9 bases unmatched. The CDR3 DNA is TGCGCCAGCAGCTCTATTCGGCAGGGGGCGTACGAGCAGTACTTC. As protein: CASSSIRQGAYEQYF.

This sequence joins TRBV29-1 and TRBJ2-1; D may be TRBD2 (5 bases). This CDR3 spans 13 amino acids. CDR1 is SQVTM and CDR2 is ANQGSEA in the germline V gene. Trimming left V 5 bases short and J 1 base short, with 9 bases between. For the CDR3, the DNA is TGCAGCGTTAAGGGAGTTTCCTACAATGAGCAGTTCTTC. Translated: CSVKGVSYNEQFF.

There are a few counts of this clonotype. J is TRBJ1-1 and V is TRBV7-2; no reliable D call. The germline V gene has CDR1 SGHTA and CDR2 FQGNSA. V gave up 3 bases and J gave up 8 bases, with 13 bases separating them. The CDR3 runs to 13 residues. CDR3 in amino acids: CASSFGVQMEAFF. In DNA, the CDR3 is TGTGCCAGCAGCTTCGGGGTACAAATGGAAGCTTTCTTT. The full variable domain, completed using reference TRBV7-2 and TRBJ1-1, is GAGVSQSPSNKVTEKGKDVELRCDPISGHTALYWYRQSLGQGLEFLIYFQGNSAPDKSGLPSDRFSAERTGGSVSTLTIQRTQQEDSAVYLCASSFGVQMEAFFGQGTRLTVV.

The chain joins TRBV5-1 to TRBJ2-2; D is ambiguous. The V end lost 0 bases, the J end lost 6 bases, and 12 bases lay between the germline ends. Germline CDR1 and CDR2: SGHRS and YFSETQ. This CDR3 contains 15 residues. DNA of the CDR3: TGCGCCAGCAGCTTGGGGCCTGCACGGGCCGGGGAGCTGTTTTTT. Protein: CASSLGPARAGELFF.

The rearrangement uses TRBV5-1 and TRBJ1-3, with no clear D. CDR3 length equals 13 residues. Per germline, CDR1 SGHRS and CDR2 YFSETQ. Between the trimmed V and J ends, which lost 4 bases and 2 bases, there was a span of 7 bases. CDR3 sequence: CASSPQPGNTIYF. CDR3 nucleotides: TGCGCCAGCAGCCCTCAGCCTGGAAACACCATATATTTT.

J is TRBJ2-1 and V is TRBV28; perhaps TRBD1 as D (7 bases). V lost 5 bases to trimming and J lost 8 bases, with 19 bases between them. Germline-derived CDR1 and CDR2 are MDHEN and SYDVKM. The CDR3 runs 15 residues. CDR3 loop: CASSLLQGTLDEQFF. CDR3 sequence (DNA): TGTGCCAGCAGTCTGTTACAGGGGACTCTTGATGAGCAGTTCTTC.

V gene TRBV4-3 combines with J gene TRBJ1-2, with D maybe TRBD1 (5 bases). The CDR3 length is 14 residues. Looked up from germline, CDR1 is LGHNA and CDR2 is YSLEER. The germline V and J ends were trimmed by 0 bases and 6 bases, with 11 bases remaining between them. The CDR3 sequence: CASSQESGGNGYTF. In DNA, the CDR3 is TGCGCCAGCAGCCAAGAATCTGGGGGGAATGGCTACACCTTC.

The chain couples TRBV5-1 to TRBJ2-1, with 12 positions matching TRBD2. Per the germline V gene, CDR1 is SGHRS and CDR2 is YFSETQ. The CDR3 has 18 residues. J was trimmed by 0 bases and V by 0 bases; bases with no gene match: 4. The chain's CDR3 is CASSLEASGRVSYNEQFF. The CDR3 DNA reads TGCGCCAGCAGCTTGGAGGCTAGCGGGAGGGTCTCCTACAATGAGCAGTTCTTC.

The chain employs TRBV7-2 and TRBJ2-5; weak D call: TRBD2 (5 bases). The J call is uncertain, as TRBJ2-7 better fits the DNA end. The CDR3 loop spans 12 amino acids. The germline V gene has CDR1 SGHTA and CDR2 FQGNSA. The CDR3 region is CASSTRRGEQYF. As DNA, the CDR3 is TGTGCCAGCAGCACCCGCCGGGGCGAGCAGTACTTC.

The chain couples TRBV12-3 or TRBV12-4 to TRBJ2-7; possibly TRBD1 or TRBD2 for D (5 bases each). The CDR3 runs to 15 residues. V was clipped by 4 bases and J by 6 bases, with 19 bases between them. CDR3 DNA: TGTGCCAGCAGTTATGGGGGTTTAGATCCCTTCGAGCAGTACTTC. The encoded protein is CASSYGGLDPFEQYF.

This clonotype has more than one count but fewer than ten. The J gene is TRBJ2-7, the V gene TRBV29-1, with D perhaps TRBD1 or TRBD2 (6 bases each). Matching the DNA end better, TRBJ2-5 makes the J call doubtful. This CDR3 region has 12 residues. Per the germline V gene, CDR1 is SQVTM and CDR2 is ANQGSEA. CDR3 loop: CSVEGGAETQYF. The DNA for the CDR3 is TGCAGCGTTGAAGGGGGGGCAGAGACCCAGTACTTC.

This clonotype was counted ten times or more. The V call is TRBV7-2, the J call TRBJ1-2, with TRBD1 matching 10 bases. V lost 4 bases, J lost 4 bases, and 6 bases stayed unmatched. CDR3 length: 15 residues. CDR1 is SGHTA and CDR2 is FQGNSA in the germline V gene. CDR3 sequence: CASSYSTGGGYGYTF. CDR3 DNA sequence: TGTGCCAGCAGCTATTCGACAGGGGGCGGCTATGGCTACACCTTC.

This clonotype was counted between two and nine times. The chain employs TRBV6-1 and TRBJ2-5; tentatively, D is TRBD1 or TRBD2 (5 bases each). Germline CDR1 is MNHNS and CDR2 is SASEGT. V lost 6 bases and J lost 4, with 15 bases in between. This CDR3 is 14 amino acids long. The CDR3 coding sequence is TGTGCCAGCAGGGGATTGAGGGGTCCAGAGACCCAGTACTTC. Its protein product is CASRGLRGPETQYF.

This chain connects TRBV7-9 to TRBJ2-5; D may be TRBD2 (6 bases). The J call may be faulty, since TRBJ2-7 better matches the DNA end. The CDR3 is 13 residues long. Germline CDR1 is SEHNR and CDR2 is FQNEAQ (reference sequence). CDR3 region: CASTLARTYEQYF. DNA of the CDR3: TGTGCCAGCACCCTAGCGAGAACCTACGAGCAGTACTTC.

The chain employs TRBV2 and TRBJ1-2; D might be TRBD1 (5 bases). CDR3 length: 11 residues. Germline CDR1 and CDR2: SNHLY and FYNNEI. V gave up 8 bases and J gave up 4 bases, with 8 bases separating them. The CDR3 sequence: CASRDLYGYTF. Here the CDR3 DNA reads TGTGCCAGCCGGGACCTCTATGGCTACACCTTC.

Only a few counts were recorded for this clonotype. The V gene is TRBV7-9, the J gene TRBJ2-1; D is possibly TRBD1 or TRBD2 (6 bases each). This CDR3 is built from 17 residues. V was cut by 5 bases and J by 0 bases, with 17 bases left in between. The germline CDR1 and CDR2 sequences are SEHNR and FQNEAQ (reference sequence). CDR3 coding DNA: TGTGCCAGCAGCCCGCGCCCCACGGGGGCCTCCTACAATGAGCAGTTCTTC. Encoded protein: CASSPRPTGASYNEQFF.